The 12 T cell receptor beta chains below were found in one sample sequenced in a study of cytomegalovirus exposure and HLA in healthy donors. PCR used 60 Vbeta primers and 13 Jbeta primers. Using immunoSEQ multiplex PCR, the repertoire was profiled, and TCRdb retains in-frame clones only, with some absent. In the table there are over 150,000 clones, over 60% of which are singletons. Specimen: PBMCs. The receptor source for this set is a woman aged 35 to 49 in good health and CMV-seronegative.

The chain employs TRBV6-1 and TRBJ1-2; 7 nucleotides match TRBD1. This CDR3 has 14 residues. V gave up 6 bases and J gave up 4 bases; unmatched junction bases: 8. Germline V gene sequence: CDR1 MNHNS, CDR2 SASEGT. The CDR3 here is CASRAPGQIYGYTF. CDR3 bases: TGTGCCAGCAGGGCTCCGGGACAGATCTATGGCTACACCTTC.

The V call is TRBV2, the J call TRBJ1-2, with 10 nucleotides matching TRBD1. CDR1 is SNHLY and CDR2 is FYNNEI in the germline V gene. This CDR3 has 14 residues. The trim removed 8 bases at V and 6 bases at J, leaving 9 bases unmatched. CDR3 amino acids: CASYGGGQGDGYTF. CDR3 DNA: TGTGCCAGCTACGGGGGCGGACAGGGGGATGGCTACACCTTC.

V and J are TRBV19 and TRBJ2-7; 10 bases line up with TRBD1. The CDR3 sequence is 15 residues long. Trimming at V came to 9 bases and at J to 2 bases, leaving 10 bases not matched to a gene. The germline gives CDR1 LNHDA, CDR2 SQIVND (reference sequence). In DNA form, the CDR3 reads TGTGCCAGCCGGAGTGGACAGGGGGGAACCTACGAGCAGTACTTC. This codes for CASRSGQGGTYEQYF.

J is TRBJ2-1 and V is TRBV10-1; 15 bases align to TRBD2. Trimming cost V 6 bases and J 4 bases; bases outside gene matches: 16. The CDR3 runs to 20 residues. CDR1 and CDR2 from the germline V gene are WNHNN and SYGVQD (reference sequence). The CDR3 loop reads CASSPGLAGGQRSGYNEQFF. DNA for the CDR3: TGCGCCAGCAGCCCGGGACTAGCGGGAGGTCAACGTAGTGGGTACAATGAGCAGTTCTTC.

This clone appeared a few times. The rearrangement joins TRBV25-1 to TRBJ1-2; D is ambiguous. The length of the CDR3 is 13 residues. Trimming cost V 3 bases and J 4 bases, with 9 bases left between them. The germline CDR1 and CDR2 sequences are MGHDK and SYGVNS. The CDR3 loop reads CASSDAGLYGYTF. The DNA of the CDR3 is TGTGCCAGCAGTGATGCGGGTCTCTATGGCTACACCTTC.

The CDR3 DNA reads as TGTGCCAGCAGTGTTGGGCCCCCAGCCGAGACCCAGTACTTC. It translates to CASSVGPPAETQYF. The chain uses TRBV6-1 and TRBJ2-5; D remains unclear. Per the germline V gene, CDR1 is MNHNS and CDR2 is SASEGT. The CDR3 loop spans 14 amino acids. The ends were cut back, 4 bases at V and 5 bases at J, with 14 bases in the middle.

V and J are TRBV27 and TRBJ2-5; 7 bases map to TRBD1. Germline V gene sequence: CDR1 MNHEY, CDR2 SMNVEV (reference sequence). The CDR3 totals 19 residues. Trimming at V came to 3 bases and at J to 5 bases, leaving 21 bases not matched to a gene. In DNA form, the CDR3 reads TGTGCCAGCAGTTTTCCATCGCGGACAGGTGGGGTCTTGGGGGAGACCCAGTACTTC. Protein product: CASSFPSRTGGVLGETQYF.

A note on this clone: An end of the junction does not agree with germline; a read error may underlie this. V is TRBV7-7 and J is TRBJ2-7; the D is unclear. CDR1 is SSHAT and CDR2 is FNYEAQ in the germline V gene (reference sequence). The CDR3 has 14 residues. CDR3 bases: TGTGCTAGCAGCTTATCACAGAACTCCTACGAGCAGTACTTC. Its translation: CASSLSQNSYEQYF.

This chain links TRBV5-1 with TRBJ2-1, with D unresolved. CDR3 size: 15 residues. V lost 4 bases to trimming and J lost 6 bases, with 17 bases between them. The germline V gene encodes CDR1 SGHRS and CDR2 YFSETQ. CDR3 in DNA: TGCGCCAGCAGCCGAGGAACCGTAAGATCCAATGAGCAGTTCTTC. It translates to CASSRGTVRSNEQFF.

V is TRBV5-1 and J is TRBJ1-1; TRBD1 matches at 7 bases. The V and J ends lost 3 bases and 1 base, in that order; junction bases with no gene match: 12. This CDR3 comprises 17 residues. In germline, CDR1 is SGHRS, CDR2 YFSETQ. CDR3 in amino acids: CASSSIPDRAENTEAFF. The CDR3 region has the DNA TGCGCCAGCAGCTCAATCCCCGACAGGGCGGAGAACACTGAAGCTTTCTTT.

The CDR3 loop reads CASSEPGLAGGADTQYF. As DNA, the CDR3 is TGCGCCAGCAGTGAGCCGGGACTAGCGGGAGGGGCAGATACGCAGTATTTT. The rearrangement links TRBV10-2 to TRBJ2-3, with TRBD2 matching 16 bases. The V gene's germline CDR1 is WSHSY and CDR2 SAAADI. Trimming removed 2 bases from V and 4 bases from J; junction bases left unmatched: 3. This CDR3 has 17 residues.

A few counts support this clone. The rearrangement links TRBV11-3 to TRBJ1-1, with 8 bases aligning to TRBD1. The germline gives CDR1 SGHNT, CDR2 YENEEA. With 3 bases clipped from V and 5 bases from J, the junction kept 5 bases outside the gene matches. The CDR3 contains 14 residues. CDR3 residues: CASSFGTGWTEAFF. CDR3 nucleotides: TGTGCCAGCAGCTTCGGGACAGGTTGGACTGAAGCTTTCTTT.